This TCR beta chain was retrieved from a study of T cell changes during pregnancy in multiple sclerosis. CDR3 length: 14 residues. In germline, CDR1 is MNHEY, CDR2 SVGAGI. Trimming cost V 6 bases and J 10 bases, with 18 bases left between them. The method was immunoSEQ multiplex PCR; TCRdb's version includes in-frame clones alone and lacks a portion of them. The sample carries tens of thousands of clones, 91% recorded once. The sequence came from a female donor in good health, enrolled as a control in a pregnancy study. The source material was peripheral blood, sampled after pregnancy. V and J are TRBV6-5 and TRBJ1-4, with D uncertain. As DNA, the CDR3 is TGTGCCAGCAGCCCCCCGGGCGCCGGAGGAAAACTGTTTTTT. Translation: CASSPPGAGGKLFF.